Listed below are T cell receptor beta chains from one sample, sequenced in a study of OX40 agonist ivuxolimab in advanced cancers. The protocol was immunoSEQ multiplex PCR, while the TCRdb copy is restricted to in-frame clones and leaves out a portion. Of over 70,000 clones listed, roughly 91% are singletons. The sequenced sample was CD4+ or CD8+ T cells sorted from blood, obtained in a trial of the OX40 agonist ivuxolimab. Receptors originate from an adult with an advanced solid tumor such as melanoma, head and neck, liver or kidney cancer. The CDR3 runs from the conserved cysteine through the conserved F or W. D genes are given only for firm matches. The listing skips clone size in some rows; elsewhere it reads once, few, many or a size class.

d_call	clone_size	v_call	j_call	cdr3_aa	cdr3_nt
TRBD1	NA	TRBV6-5	TRBJ1-5	CASSYGQGANQPQHF	TGTGCCAGCAGTTACGGGCAGGGGGCTAATCAGCCCCAGCATTTT
TRBD1	NA	TRBV7-6	TRBJ2-7	CASSDRGLDYEQYF	TGTGCCAGCAGCGACAGGGGCTTGGACTACGAGCAGTACTTC
TRBD2	once	TRBV7-6	TRBJ2-7	CASSYLGGTYEQYF	TGTGCCAGCAGCTACCTCGGGGGGACCTACGAGCAGTACTTC
NA	NA	TRBV5-4	TRBJ2-5	CASSQFVAGIEETQYF	TGTGCCAGCAGCCAGTTCGTGGCAGGGATCGAAGAGACCCAGTACTTC
NA	NA	TRBV6-1	TRBJ1-1	CASSEQSSPEAFF	TGTGCCAGCAGTGAACAGTCAAGCCCTGAAGCTTTCTTT
NA	NA	TRBV4-2	TRBJ2-7	CASSQTGTSDSYEQYF	TGTGCCAGCAGCCAAACCGGGACTTCGGATTCCTACGAGCAGTACTTC
NA	NA	TRBV9	TRBJ1-1	CASNSGTEAFF	TGTGCCAGCAATTCGGGGACTGAAGCTTTCTTT
NA	once	TRBV27	TRBJ1-5	CASSLSGGYVQPQHF	TGTGCCAGCAGTTTATCGGGGGGGTACGTCCAGCCCCAGCATTTT
NA	few	TRBV5-6	TRBJ1-2	CASSFSYGYTF	TGTGCCAGCAGCTTCAGCTATGGCTACACCTTC
TRBD2	NA	TRBV10-2	TRBJ2-1	CASSARGGPYNEQFF	TGCGCCAGCAGTGCACGGGGGGGGCCCTACAATGAGCAGTTCTTC
NA	NA	TRBV5-1	TRBJ1-2	CASSFQGWYTF	TGCGCCAGCAGCTTCCAGGGGTGGTACACCTTC
TRBD1	NA	TRBV7-9	TRBJ1-4	CASSNGQGMGEKLFF	TGTGCCAGCAGCAACGGACAGGGGATGGGTGAAAAACTGTTTTTT
NA	NA	TRBV4-1	TRBJ1-5	CASSQDGHSNQPQHF	TGCGCCAGCAGCCAAGACGGACATAGCAATCAGCCCCAGCATTTT
NA	NA	TRBV19	TRBJ2-1	CASKGLSYNEQFF	TGTGCCAGTAAGGGCCTCTCCTACAATGAGCAGTTCTTC
NA	NA	TRBV4-1	TRBJ1-3	CASSYDQGYSGNTIYF	TGCGCCAGCAGTTATGACCAGGGGTACTCTGGAAACACCATATATTTT
NA	NA	TRBV6-1	TRBJ2-7	CASSGATYEQYF	TGTGCCAGCAGCGGGGCCACCTACGAGCAGTACTTC
TRBD1	NA	TRBV19	TRBJ1-2	CASSTGTGVTYGYTF	TGTGCCAGTAGTACCGGGACAGGGGTGACCTATGGCTACACCTTC
NA	once	TRBV7-2	TRBJ1-2	CASSRGFETGFYGYTF	TGTGCCAGCAGCAGAGGCTTCGAAACAGGGTTCTATGGCTACACCTTC
TRBD1	NA	TRBV19	TRBJ2-5	CASSPDRGETQYF	TGTGCCAGTAGTCCGGACAGGGGAGAGACCCAGTACTTC
NA	NA	TRBV7-3	TRBJ2-2	CASSLSPGPPTGAGELFF	TGTGCCAGCAGCTTAAGCCCGGGGCCACCAACGGGAGCCGGGGAGCTGTTTTTT
NA	NA	TRBV7-2	TRBJ1-3	CASSPDRSSGNTIYF	TGTGCCAGCAGCCCCGACAGGAGCTCTGGAAACACCATATATTTT
TRBD1	once	TRBV14	TRBJ2-1	CASSSPPGQDYNEQFF	TGTGCCAGCAGCTCACCTCCGGGACAGGACTACAATGAGCAGTTCTTC
NA	NA	TRBV19	TRBJ2-3	CASSNGPGPGTDTQYF	TGTGCCAGTAGTAACGGACCGGGGCCGGGCACAGATACGCAGTATTTT
NA	NA	TRBV9	TRBJ2-2	CASSPYTGELFF	TGTGCCAGCAGCCCTTACACCGGGGAGCTGTTTTTT